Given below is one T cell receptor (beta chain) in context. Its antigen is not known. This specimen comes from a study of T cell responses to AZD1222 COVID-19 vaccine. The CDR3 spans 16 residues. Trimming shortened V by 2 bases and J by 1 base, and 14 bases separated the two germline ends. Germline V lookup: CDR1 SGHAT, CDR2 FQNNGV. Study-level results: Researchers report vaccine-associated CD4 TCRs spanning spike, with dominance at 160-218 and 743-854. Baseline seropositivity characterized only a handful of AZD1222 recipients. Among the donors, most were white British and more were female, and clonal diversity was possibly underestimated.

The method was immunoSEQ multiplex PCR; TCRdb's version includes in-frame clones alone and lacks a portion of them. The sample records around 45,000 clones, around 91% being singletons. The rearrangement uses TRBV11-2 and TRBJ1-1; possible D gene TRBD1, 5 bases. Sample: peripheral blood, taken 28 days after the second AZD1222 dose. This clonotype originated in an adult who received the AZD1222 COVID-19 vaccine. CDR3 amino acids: CASSLILPGPNTEAFF. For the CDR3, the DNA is TGTGCCAGCAGCTTAATCCTCCCGGGACCGAACACTGAAGCTTTCTTT. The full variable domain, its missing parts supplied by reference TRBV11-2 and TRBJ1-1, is EAGVAQSPRYKIIEKRQSVAFWCNPISGHATLYWYQQILGQGPKLLIQFQNNGVVDDSQLPKDRFSAERLKGVDSTLKIQPAKLEDSAVYLCASSLILPGPNTEAFFGQGTRLTVV.